This T cell receptor beta chain emerged from a study of blood T cell repertoires in COVID-19. Trimming left V 2 bases short and J 2 bases short, with 7 bases between. CDR3 length: 14 amino acids. CDR1 LGHDT and CDR2 YNNKEL come from the germline V gene (reference sequence). As originally analysed: Amplification with reference gene primers provided the estimates of nucleated cell counts. Assay: immunoSEQ multiplex PCR; the TCRdb copy retains only in-frame clones and omits some. The DNA was the basis for D and trimming; V, J and clone size are from that table. The data contain 100,000 to 150,000 clones, roughly four fifths of them singletons.

Sequencing was performed on peripheral blood. This TCR derives from a man aged 55 to 69 with acute or convalescent COVID-19. This chain uses TRBV3-1 (or the pseudogene TRBV3-2) with TRBJ1-5; perhaps TRBD1 as D (6 bases). CDR3 nucleotide sequence: TGTGCCAGCAGCCAAAACAGGGGCAATCAGCCCCAGCATTTT. Amino acid sequence: CASSQNRGNQPQHF.